A selection of T cell receptor beta chains follows, all from one sample in a study of T cell repertoires in cytomegalovirus infection. One entry per CDR3 protein results from TCRdb running MiXCR on the reads. There are about 830,000 distinct CDR3 sequences in the sample; 30% to 35% occur only once, and approximately 13% lies in the top ten. The antigens for these receptors are not known. The sample in question was cultured CD8+ T cells from PBMCs, obtained from culture after CMV antigen stimulation. These receptors all stem from a human donor in good health (CMV status not recorded). Some clones in this sample may be carry-over from other donors' samples. Both conserved end residues are part of each CDR3. D genes are given only for firm matches. The size entry is marked missing in some rows and otherwise reads once, few, many or a size class.

TRBV13	NA	NA	TRBJ2-1	CASSSRASSYNEQFF	TGTGCCAGCAGCTCCAGGGCCAGCTCCTACAATGAGCAGTTCTTC
TRBV2	NA	few	TRBJ1-5	CASSVWLGQPQHF	TGTGCCAGCAGTGTGTGGTTGGGTCAGCCCCAGCATTTT
TRBV10-3	TRBD1	few	TRBJ2-1	CAIIGTTGQGYNEQFF	TGTGCCATCATTGGCACGACAGGGCAAGGTTACAATGAGCAGTTCTTC
TRBV27	NA	once	TRBJ1-2	CASSLNGLYYGYTF	TGTGCCAGCAGTTTAAATGGACTTTACTATGGCTACACCTTC
TRBV6-1	NA	many	TRBJ2-5	CASSEWAGLQETQYF	TGTGCCAGCAGTGAATGGGCAGGGTTACAAGAGACCCAGTACTTC
TRBV19	NA	few	TRBJ1-2	CASSVAGGNYGYTF	TGTGCCAGTAGTGTGGCAGGAGGAAACTATGGCTACACCTTC
TRBV27	NA	NA	TRBJ2-1	CASSLQTGPTDTHSNEQFF	TGTGCCAGCAGCCTCCAAACAGGCCCCACGGACACGCACAGCAATGAGCAGTTCTTC
TRBV6-2/TRBV6-3	NA	NA	TRBJ1-5	CASSYSIGGYQPQHF	TGTGCCAGCAGTTACTCGATCGGTGGATATCAGCCCCAGCATTTT
TRBV4-2	NA	NA	TRBJ2-5	CASGRMEQETQYF	TGTGCCAGCGGGCGGATGGAGCAAGAGACCCAGTACTTC
TRBV5-4	NA	few	TRBJ1-1	CASSRRTEAFF	TGTGCCAGCAGCAGGAGGACTGAAGCTTTCTTT